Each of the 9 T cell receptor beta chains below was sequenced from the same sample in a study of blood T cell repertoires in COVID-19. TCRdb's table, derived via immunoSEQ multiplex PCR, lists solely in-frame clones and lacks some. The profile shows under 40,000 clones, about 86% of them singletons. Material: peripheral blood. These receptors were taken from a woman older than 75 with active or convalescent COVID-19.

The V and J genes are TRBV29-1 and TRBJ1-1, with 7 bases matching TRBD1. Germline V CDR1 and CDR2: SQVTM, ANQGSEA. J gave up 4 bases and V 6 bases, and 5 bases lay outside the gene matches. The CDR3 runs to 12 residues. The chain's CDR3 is CSVARGSTEAFF. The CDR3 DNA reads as TGCAGCGTCGCCAGGGGGAGCACTGAAGCTTTCTTT.

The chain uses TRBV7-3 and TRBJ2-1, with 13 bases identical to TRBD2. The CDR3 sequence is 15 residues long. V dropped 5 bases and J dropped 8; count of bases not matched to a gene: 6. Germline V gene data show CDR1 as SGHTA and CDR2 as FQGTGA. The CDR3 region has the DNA TGTGCCAGCAGCAAGGGACTAGCGGGACGGGATGAGCAGTTCTTC. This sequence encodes CASSKGLAGRDEQFF.

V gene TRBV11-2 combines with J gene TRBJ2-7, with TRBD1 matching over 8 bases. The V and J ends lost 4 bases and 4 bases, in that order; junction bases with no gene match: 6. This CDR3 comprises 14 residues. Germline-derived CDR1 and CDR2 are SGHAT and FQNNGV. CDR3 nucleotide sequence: TGTGCCAGCAGCTCCGGGACAGGTCGATACGAGCAGTACTTC. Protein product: CASSSGTGRYEQYF.

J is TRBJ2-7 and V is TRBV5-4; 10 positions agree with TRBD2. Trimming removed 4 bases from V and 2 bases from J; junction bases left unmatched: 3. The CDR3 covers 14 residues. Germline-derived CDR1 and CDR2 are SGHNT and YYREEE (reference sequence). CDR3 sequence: CASSSGGATYEQYF. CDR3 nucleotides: TGTGCCAGCAGCAGCGGGGGGGCAACCTACGAGCAGTACTTC.

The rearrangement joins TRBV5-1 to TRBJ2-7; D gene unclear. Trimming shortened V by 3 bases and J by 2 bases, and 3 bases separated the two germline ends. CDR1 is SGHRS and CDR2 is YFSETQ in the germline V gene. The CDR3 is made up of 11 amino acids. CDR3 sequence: CASSSAYEQYF. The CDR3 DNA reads TGCGCCAGCAGCTCGGCCTACGAGCAGTACTTC.

CDR3 amino acids: CASSDPFSGVSNEQFF. The DNA of the CDR3 is TGTGCCAGCAGTGATCCCTTTAGCGGAGTCTCCAATGAGCAGTTCTTC. The gene calls are TRBV25-1 and TRBJ2-1, with a tentative D call TRBD2 (6 bases). The CDR3 has 16 amino acids. Germline values: CDR1 MGHDK, CDR2 SYGVNS. V was cut by 3 bases and J by 6 bases, with 18 bases left in between.

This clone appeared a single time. For the CDR3, the DNA is TGTGCCAGCAGCCGTGACAGGGTGGAGACCCAGTACTTC. Its protein is CASSRDRVETQYF. The rearrangement links TRBV11-2 to TRBJ2-5; 7 bases map to TRBD1. Germline values: CDR1 SGHAT, CDR2 FQNNGV. V lost 5 bases, J lost 5 bases, and 5 bases stayed unmatched. This CDR3 has 13 amino acids.

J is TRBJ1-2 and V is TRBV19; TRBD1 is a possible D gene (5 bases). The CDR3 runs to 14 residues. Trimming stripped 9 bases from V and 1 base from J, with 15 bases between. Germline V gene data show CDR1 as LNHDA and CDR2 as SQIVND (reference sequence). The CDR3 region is CARGGVGLNYGYTF. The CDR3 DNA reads TGTGCCAGGGGGGGGGTCGGACTTAACTATGGCTACACCTTC.

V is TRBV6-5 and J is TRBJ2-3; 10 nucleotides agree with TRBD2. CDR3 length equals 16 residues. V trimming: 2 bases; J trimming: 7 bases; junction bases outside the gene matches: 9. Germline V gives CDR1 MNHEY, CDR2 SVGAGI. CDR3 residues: CASSYGTSGDTHTQYF. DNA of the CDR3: TGTGCCAGCAGTTACGGTACTAGCGGGGACACGCATACGCAGTATTTT.